The next 25 T cell receptor beta chains were all read from a single sample in a study of T-cell reconstitution after alpha-beta-depleted transplantation in children. A TCRbeta library incorporating unique molecular identifiers was prepared. MiXCR, applied by TCRdb to the PCR reads, yields one record per CDR3 protein. Seen here are 440,000 or so distinct CDR3 sequences, around two fifths observed once, and the top ten hold 27%. This specimen consisted of PBMCs, obtained before TCRalphabeta/CD19-depleted stem cell transplant. The receptors were gathered from a girl aged 2-9 years with aplastic anemia, due to receive a stem cell transplant.

This clonotype occurred a few times. The chain uses TRBV29-1 and TRBJ2-5; 12 positions match TRBD2. Germline V gives CDR1 SQVTM, CDR2 ANQGSEA. The CDR3 has 15 amino acids. V dropped 6 bases and J dropped 0; count of bases not matched to a gene: 5. DNA of the CDR3: TGCAGCGTCGACGGGACTAGCGGGTACCAAGAGACCCAGTACTTC. It codes for CSVDGTSGYQETQYF.

This clonotype was picked up many times. This chain joins TRBV29-1 and TRBJ2-1, with D unclear. This CDR3 spans 14 amino acids. Germline assignment: CDR1 SQVTM and CDR2 ANQGSEA. The V gene lost 3 bases and the J gene lost 3 bases, with 12 bases spanning the gap. CDR3 in DNA: TGCAGCGTTGACCGAACAAACCGCTACAATGAGCAGTTCTTC. It encodes CSVDRTNRYNEQFF.

This clonotype occurred a few times. This chain joins TRBV12-3 or TRBV12-4 and TRBJ2-1, with D unclear. CDR3 length equals 13 residues. With 2 bases removed from V and 4 bases from J, the gap between germline ends came to 6 bases. CDR3 DNA: TGTGCCAGCAGTTTACTCAGATACAATGAGCAGTTCTTC. This gives the protein CASSLLRYNEQFF.

The chain has TRBV5-4 and TRBJ2-1; weak D call: TRBD2 (6 bases). In germline, CDR1 is SGHNT, CDR2 YYREEE (reference sequence). This CDR3 contains 15 residues. Trimming stripped 3 bases from V and 5 bases from J, with 15 bases between. CDR3: CASSWLGGGNNEQFF. The DNA for the CDR3 is TGTGCCAGCAGCTGGCTGGGAGGAGGTAACAATGAGCAGTTCTTC.

The chain links TRBV20-1 to TRBJ2-7; 8 bases are shared with TRBD1. CDR3 length equals 18 residues. Germline values: CDR1 DFQATT, CDR2 SNEGSKA (reference sequence). Trimming removed 6 bases from V and 2 bases from J; junction bases left unmatched: 21. CDR3 sequence: CSASGEAPNRGVPYEQYF. For the CDR3, the DNA is TGCAGTGCGAGTGGGGAAGCTCCCAACAGGGGGGTCCCCTACGAGCAGTACTTC.

The chain has TRBV12-3 or TRBV12-4 and TRBJ2-7; D remains ambiguous. Trimming cost V 5 bases and J 5 bases, with 7 bases left between them. The CDR3 has 11 amino acids. DNA of the CDR3: TGTGCCAGCAGTATTGACCACGAGCAGTACTTC. The encoded protein is CASSIDHEQYF.

The rearrangement joins TRBV29-1 to TRBJ2-5, with D possibly matching TRBD2 (5 bases). V dropped 3 bases and J dropped 2 bases, with 10 bases sitting between them. CDR3 length: 13 residues. The germline V gene encodes CDR1 SQVTM and CDR2 ANQGSEA. The CDR3 region has the DNA TGCAGCGTTGAGCCGGGGAATCAAGAGACCCAGTACTTC. It encodes CSVEPGNQETQYF.

V is TRBV3-1 and J is TRBJ1-5; D is ambiguous. V was cut by 0 bases and J by 7 bases, with 10 bases left in between. Germline CDR1 and CDR2: LGHDT and YNNKEL (reference sequence). This CDR3 contains 14 residues. CDR3 in amino acids: CASSQDPKVQPQHF. The CDR3 DNA follows: TGTGCCAGCAGCCAAGACCCTAAGGTACAGCCCCAGCATTTT.

This clonotype appeared many times. V usage is TRBV28 and J usage is TRBJ2-7; TRBD1 might be the D (5 bases). The ends were cut back, 1 base at V and 3 bases at J, with 16 bases in the middle. Per germline, CDR1 MDHEN and CDR2 SYDVKM. The CDR3 length is 16 residues. Here the CDR3 reads CASSLYRPYALYEQYF. CDR3 bases: TGTGCCAGCAGTTTATACAGGCCCTATGCCCTCTACGAGCAGTACTTC.

The rearrangement uses TRBV5-1 and TRBJ2-1; TRBD1 is a possible D gene (6 bases). Between the trimmed V and J ends, which lost 3 bases and 2 bases, there was a span of 12 bases. From germline, CDR1 is SGHRS and CDR2 YFSETQ. The CDR3 sequence is 15 residues long. CDR3 loop: CASSSQGFTYNEQFF. In DNA form, the CDR3 reads TGCGCCAGCAGCTCCCAGGGGTTCACCTACAATGAGCAGTTCTTC.

The chain links TRBV25-1 to TRBJ1-5, with D possibly matching TRBD1 (5 bases). The CDR3 covers 13 residues. With 6 bases removed from V and 6 bases from J, the gap between germline ends came to 12 bases. Germline CDR1 is MGHDK and CDR2 is SYGVNS. In DNA form, the CDR3 reads TGTGCCAGCAGCACTTCGGGGCTTCAGCCCCAGCATTTT. Protein product: CASSTSGLQPQHF. Together with reference TRBV25-1 and TRBJ1-5, the CDR3 gives the full variable domain: EADIYQTPRYLVIGTGKKITLECSQTMGHDKMYWYQQDPGMELHLIHYSYGVNSTEKGDLSSESTVSRIRTEHFPLTLESARPSHTSQYLCASSTSGLQPQHFGDGTRLSIL.

The chain has TRBV20-1 and TRBJ2-7; 8 nucleotides line up with TRBD2. The trim removed 6 bases at V and 0 bases at J, leaving 7 bases unmatched. The CDR3 consists of 14 residues. Germline loops: CDR1 DFQATT, CDR2 SNEGSKA (reference sequence). The CDR3 is CSARSGESSYEQYF. The CDR3 DNA follows: TGCAGTGCCCGTAGCGGGGAAAGCTCCTACGAGCAGTACTTC.

This chain links TRBV4-1 with TRBJ2-7; no reliable D call. V dropped 1 base and J dropped 10 bases, with 17 bases sitting between them. The CDR3 contains 14 residues. Germline V lookup: CDR1 MGHRA, CDR2 YSYEKL. CDR3 protein: CASSQGQVQDPQYF. CDR3 coding DNA: TGCGCCAGCAGCCAAGGACAAGTTCAGGATCCACAGTACTTC.

The sample holds many counts of this clonotype. The J gene is TRBJ1-6, the V gene TRBV12-3 or TRBV12-4; no definite D call. V was cut by 8 bases and J by 1 base, with 9 bases left in between. The CDR3 length is 14 residues. The DNA of the CDR3 is TGTGCCAGCCGCCTTCAGTCCTATAATTCACCCCTCCACTTT. Protein product: CASRLQSYNSPLHF.

V is TRBV28 and J is TRBJ1-5, with 7 bases matching TRBD1. Losses at the gene ends were 6 bases for V and 4 bases for J; bases not matched to a gene: 6. The CDR3 consists of 14 residues. CDR1 and CDR2 from the germline V gene are MDHEN and SYDVKM. CDR3 sequence reads: CASRWVTGNQPQHF. CDR3 nucleotide sequence: TGTGCCAGCAGATGGGTGACAGGGAATCAGCCCCAGCATTTT.

This chain links TRBV10-3 with TRBJ2-1; no definite D call. Trimming pared 11 bases from V and 4 bases from J, leaving 12 bases between. This CDR3 contains 12 residues. Germline V gives CDR1 ENHRY, CDR2 SYGVKD. The CDR3 spells CAVGLIYNEQFF. The CDR3 DNA reads TGTGCCGTCGGCCTAATTTACAATGAGCAGTTCTTC.

The chain uses TRBV25-1 and TRBJ1-1, with 11 bases that match TRBD1. The CDR3 sequence is 15 residues long. The germline gives CDR1 MGHDK, CDR2 SYGVNS. Trimming took 7 bases from V and 0 from J; bases not matched to a gene: 4. CDR3 loop: CASTRDRGMNTEAFF. The DNA of the CDR3 is TGTGCCAGCACCCGGGACAGGGGGATGAACACTGAAGCTTTCTTT. The entire variable domain, with the rest obtained from reference TRBV25-1 and TRBJ1-1, is as follows: EADIYQTPRYLVIGTGKKITLECSQTMGHDKMYWYQQDPGMELHLIHYSYGVNSTEKGDLSSESTVSRIRTEHFPLTLESARPSHTSQYLCASTRDRGMNTEAFFGQGTRLTVV.

This chain links TRBV12-3 or TRBV12-4 with TRBJ1-1; D might be TRBD1 (6 bases). This CDR3 has 13 residues. Trimming shortened V by 5 bases and J by 6 bases, and 13 bases separated the two germline ends. The CDR3 DNA follows: TGTGCCAGCAGTGGTACAGGGATCCCTGAAGCTTTCTTT. It translates to CASSGTGIPEAFF.

The rearrangement links TRBV5-1 to TRBJ1-5; TRBD1 is a possible D gene (6 bases). The CDR3 consists of 16 residues. CDR1 SGHRS and CDR2 YFSETQ come from the germline V gene. V lost 0 bases, J lost 3 bases, and 13 bases lay in between. CDR3 in amino acids: CASSLATGGDNQPQHF. CDR3 DNA sequence: TGCGCCAGCAGCTTGGCAACTGGGGGCGACAATCAGCCCCAGCATTTT. The complete variable domain, with remaining parts taken from reference TRBV5-1 and TRBJ1-5, reads KAGVTQTPRYLIKTRGQQVTLSCSPISGHRSVSWYQQTPGQGLQFLFEYFSETQRNKGNFPGRFSGRQFSNSRSEMNVSTLELGDSALYLCASSLATGGDNQPQHFGDGTRLSIL.

The genes are TRBV20-1 and TRBJ2-1; 8 bases fit TRBD2. Germline values: CDR1 DFQATT, CDR2 SNEGSKA (reference sequence). Unmatched junction bases numbered 4, after V lost 0 bases and J lost 3 bases. The CDR3 loop spans 15 amino acids. The CDR3 loop reads CSARENSGNYNEQFF. The CDR3 DNA follows: TGCAGTGCTAGAGAGAATAGCGGGAACTACAATGAGCAGTTCTTC.

V and J are TRBV5-1 and TRBJ2-6; D uncertain. The CDR3 spans 15 residues. V was cut by 0 bases and J by 2 bases, with 6 bases left in between. The germline V gene has CDR1 SGHRS and CDR2 YFSETQ. The CDR3 DNA reads as TGCGCCAGCAGCTTGGAGAGACCTGGGGCCAACGTCCTGACTTTC. Its translation: CASSLERPGANVLTF. Using reference TRBV5-1 and TRBJ2-6 for the parts outside the CDR3, the full variable domain is KAGVTQTPRYLIKTRGQQVTLSCSPISGHRSVSWYQQTPGQGLQFLFEYFSETQRNKGNFPGRFSGRQFSNSRSEMNVSTLELGDSALYLCASSLERPGANVLTFGAGSRLTVL.

This clonotype was counted between two and nine times. The rearrangement uses TRBV4-2 and TRBJ1-2, with D maybe TRBD1 (6 bases). The CDR3 runs 16 residues. The germline V and J ends were trimmed by 4 bases and 7 bases, with 22 bases remaining between them. In germline, CDR1 is LGHNA, CDR2 YNFKEQ. The CDR3 spells CASSRDTAGEGSGYTF. DNA of the CDR3: TGTGCCAGCAGCCGAGACACGGCAGGGGAAGGTAGTGGCTACACCTTC.

This clonotype was found many times. V usage is TRBV18 and J usage is TRBJ2-7, with 7 bases matching TRBD1. Germline V lookup: CDR1 KGHSH, CDR2 LQKENI. CDR3 size: 13 residues. Trimming at V came to 3 bases and at J to 3 bases, leaving 2 bases not matched to a gene. Written as DNA, the CDR3 is TGTGCCAGCTCACCGGGACAGCGCTACGAGCAGTACTTC. Its translation: CASSPGQRYEQYF.

The chain couples TRBV21-1 to TRBJ2-3; TRBD2 was called by the table and not checked on the DNA. TRBV21-1 is designated a pseudogene. The CDR3 totals 17 residues. CDR3 DNA sequence: TGTGCCAGCAGCATCTCCGGCGGGCCCAGGGGCACAGATACGCAGTATTTT. Amino acids: CASSISGGPRGTDTQYF.

To note about this clonotype: Possible read error: a much larger clone is one base away. CDR3 sequence (DNA): TGTGCCAGCAGCCTTCATGCGGGCCTTAGCTACAAGCAGTACTTC. Translated, it gives CASSLHAGLSYKQYF. The J gene is TRBJ2-7, the V gene TRBV11-2; the D gene is possibly TRBD2 (5 bases). Germline assignment: CDR1 SGHAT and CDR2 FQNNGV. The CDR3 is 15 residues long. Together with reference TRBV11-2 and TRBJ2-7, the CDR3 gives the full variable domain: EAGVAQSPRYKIIEKRQSVAFWCNPISGHATLYWYQQILGQGPKLLIQFQNNGVVDDSQLPKDRFSAERLKGVDSTLKIQPAKLEDSAVYLCASSLHAGLSYKQYFGPGTRLTVT.